The 21 T cell receptor beta chains listed next were all sequenced from one sample in a study of T cells after yellow fever vaccination. MiXCR, run by TCRdb on the 5' RACE reads, gives a single entry per CDR3 protein. The sample includes approximately 74,000 distinct CDR3 sequences, around 6.2% seen only once; the top ten take under 2.5%. This material consisted of CD4+ T cells sorted from PBMCs, taken approximately 15 days after the first yellow fever vaccination. These receptors all stem from a young man who received the YFV17D yellow fever vaccine.

This clonotype was seen many times. The chain links TRBV6-5 to TRBJ2-7; 8 bases match TRBD1. Germline CDR1 MNHEY, CDR2 SVGAGI. This CDR3 is 15 amino acids long. The trim removed 6 bases at V and 4 bases at J, leaving 11 bases unmatched. The CDR3 bases are TGTGCCAGCAGGGTGACAGGGGAGAGTAGGTACGAGCAGTACTTC. It yields the protein CASRVTGESRYEQYF.

This clonotype showed up many times. The rearrangement links TRBV7-9 to TRBJ1-1; D remains unclear. Germline assignment: CDR1 SEHNR and CDR2 FQNEAQ (reference sequence). The germline V and J ends were trimmed by 3 bases and 5 bases, with 10 bases remaining between them. The CDR3 totals 13 residues. The CDR3 spells CASSLNWGTEAFF. For the CDR3, the DNA is TGTGCCAGCAGCTTGAACTGGGGTACTGAAGCTTTCTTT.

This clonotype was counted at least ten times. J is TRBJ1-2 and V is TRBV19, with D possibly TRBD1 on 6 matching bases. Germline V lookup: CDR1 LNHDA, CDR2 SQIVND (reference sequence). Trimming cost V 6 bases and J 4 bases, with 21 bases left between them. The CDR3 covers 16 residues. The CDR3 DNA follows: TGTGCCAGTAGAACCTCGGGACAAGGGTACGGCTATGGCTACACCTTC. It yields the protein CASRTSGQGYGYGYTF.

This clonotype showed up many times. The chain links TRBV20-1 to TRBJ2-1; TRBD2 matches at 10 bases. In germline, CDR1 is DFQATT, CDR2 SNEGSKA (reference sequence). Trimming cost V 6 bases and J 9 bases; bases outside gene matches: 11. The CDR3 has 14 amino acids. CDR3 sequence (DNA): TGCAGTGCCGACATAGCGGGGGGATCGGGTGAGCAGTTCTTC. Translating it yields CSADIAGGSGEQFF.

This clonotype was seen many times. The chain joins TRBV5-1 to TRBJ1-6; tentatively, D is TRBD1 (6 bases). Deletions cut 3 bases from V and 8 bases from J, with 18 bases between. This CDR3 comprises 16 residues. Germline CDR1 is SGHRS and CDR2 is YFSETQ. The CDR3 DNA reads TGCGCCAGCAGCTCTGGGGGGGGGGCGGCGGATTCACCCCTCCACTTT. Its protein is CASSSGGGAADSPLHF.

This clonotype has ten or more counts. The J gene is TRBJ1-6, the V gene TRBV7-6; the match to TRBD1 covers 10 bases. Germline-derived CDR1 and CDR2 are SGHVS and FNYEAQ. This CDR3 is built from 17 residues. The V and J ends lost 1 base and 5 bases, in that order; junction bases with no gene match: 5. The CDR3 region is CASSLESGTGDNSPLHF. The DNA for the CDR3 is TGTGCCAGCAGCTTAGAGTCGGGGACAGGGGATAATTCACCCCTCCACTTT.

This clonotype was recorded many times. V is TRBV20-1 and J is TRBJ2-7; 9 bases align to TRBD1. V shed 6 bases and J 5 bases; nucleotides not matched to a gene: 5. In germline, CDR1 is DFQATT, CDR2 SNEGSKA (reference sequence). This CDR3 has 12 amino acids. Here the CDR3 reads CSATGQGNEQYV. The CDR3 coding sequence is TGCAGTGCGACGGGACAGGGTAACGAGCAGTACGTC.

This clonotype was seen many times. The chain combines TRBV7-9 with TRBJ2-3; D remains ambiguous. The germline gives CDR1 SEHNR, CDR2 FQNEAQ (reference sequence). With 5 bases removed from V and 1 base from J, the gap between germline ends came to 7 bases. This CDR3 is 13 amino acids long. CDR3 nucleotides: TGTGCCAGCAGCCACTTCCGCACAGATACGCAGTATTTT. Encoded protein: CASSHFRTDTQYF. Using reference TRBV7-9 and TRBJ2-3 for the parts outside the CDR3, the full variable domain is DTGVSQNPRHKITKRGQNVTFRCDPISEHNRLYWYRQTLGQGPEFLTYFQNEAQLEKSRLLSDRFSAERPKGSFSTLEIQRTEQGDSAMYLCASSHFRTDTQYFGPGTRLTVL.

The V and J genes are TRBV27 and TRBJ1-1; the D gene is possibly TRBD1 (5 bases). The CDR3 consists of 15 residues. CDR1 is MNHEY and CDR2 is SMNVEV in the germline V gene (reference sequence). V lost 1 base and J 0 bases, leaving 9 bases between the germline ends. Written as DNA, the CDR3 is TGTGCCAGCAGTTTATGGGGCAGCTTGAACACTGAAGCTTTCTTT. Translation: CASSLWGSLNTEAFF.

The table lists this clonotype with many counts. J is TRBJ2-3 and V is TRBV5-1; D is uncertain. Germline CDR1 and CDR2: SGHRS and YFSETQ. CDR3 size: 13 residues. V gave up 4 bases and J gave up 2 bases, with 8 bases separating them. CDR3 coding DNA: TGCGCCAGCAGCCGAGCTATCACAGATACGCAGTATTTT. Its protein product is CASSRAITDTQYF.

This clonotype was detected many times. V usage is TRBV7-2 and J usage is TRBJ2-5; 7 bases line up with TRBD2. The V gene's germline CDR1 is SGHTA and CDR2 FQGNSA. The CDR3 sequence is 15 residues long. V dropped 5 bases and J dropped 1; count of bases not matched to a gene: 7. The CDR3 DNA follows: TGTGCCAGCAGCCCCCCAGCGGGGATCCAAGAGACCCAGTACTTC. This sequence encodes CASSPPAGIQETQYF.

This clonotype appeared many times. The V and J genes are TRBV20-1 and TRBJ2-1; TRBD2 matches at 10 bases. The germline V gene encodes CDR1 DFQATT and CDR2 SNEGSKA (reference sequence). V gave up 6 bases and J gave up 6 bases; unmatched junction bases: 5. CDR3 length equals 13 residues. The CDR3 loop is CSATGTSVNEQFF. CDR3 nucleotides: TGCAGTGCAACCGGGACTAGCGTCAATGAGCAGTTCTTC.

The sample holds many counts of this clonotype. V gene TRBV28 combines with J gene TRBJ2-3, with D possibly matching TRBD1 (5 bases). This CDR3 spans 14 amino acids. Germline V gene data show CDR1 as MDHEN and CDR2 as SYDVKM. The V and J ends lost 3 bases and 4 bases respectively, with 11 bases between them. CDR3 region: CASSFIGAADTQYF. CDR3 sequence (DNA): TGTGCCAGCAGTTTCATAGGGGCGGCAGATACGCAGTATTTT.

This clonotype was picked up many times. This sequence joins TRBV5-1 and TRBJ2-7; a weak D match, TRBD1 (6 bases). Trimming pared 4 bases from V and 6 bases from J, leaving 14 bases between. The CDR3 loop spans 13 amino acids. Germline V gives CDR1 SGHRS, CDR2 YFSETQ. CDR3 DNA: TGCGCCAGCAGCGTAAGACAGGTCCGCGAGCAGTACGTC. Protein: CASSVRQVREQYV.

Many counts were recorded for this clonotype. The rearrangement uses TRBV7-2 and TRBJ1-2, with D possibly being TRBD1 (6 bases). The CDR3 loop spans 15 amino acids. The germline V gene has CDR1 SGHTA and CDR2 FQGNSA. V was clipped by 5 bases and J by 4 bases, with 17 bases between them. In nucleotides, the CDR3 is TGTGCCAGCAGCCCCGAATTAGGACAGATCTATGGCTACACCTTC. It is translated as CASSPELGQIYGYTF.

This clonotype has at least ten counts. The chain is built from TRBV5-1 and TRBJ2-1; TRBD2 agrees at 9 bases. Per germline, CDR1 SGHRS and CDR2 YFSETQ. The CDR3 extends over 14 amino acids. V was pared by 6 bases and J by 7 bases, with 8 bases of the junction left unmatched. In nucleotides, the CDR3 is TGCGCCAGCACCGCGGGGGGGCCGGCTAATGAGCAGTTCTTC. It is translated as CASTAGGPANEQFF.

This clonotype was counted at least ten times. The chain combines TRBV7-2 with TRBJ1-4, with D perhaps matching TRBD1 (5 bases). Trimming pared 5 bases from V and 5 bases from J, leaving 12 bases between. Per germline, CDR1 SGHTA and CDR2 FQGNSA. This CDR3 has 14 residues. The CDR3 DNA sequence: TGTGCCAGCAGCCTACGTTCAGGGAATGAAAAACTGTTTTTT. It translates to CASSLRSGNEKLFF.

This clonotype was observed at least ten times. The rearrangement links TRBV12-3 or TRBV12-4 to TRBJ2-2, with 7 positions matching TRBD2. The ends lost 7 bases at V and 4 bases at J; junction bases unmatched: 12. This CDR3 contains 16 residues. The CDR3 region is CASTHGLGGTTGELFF. The CDR3, as DNA: TGTGCCAGCACCCACGGATTGGGAGGGACCACCGGGGAGCTGTTTTTT.

This clonotype was seen ten or more times. The chain combines TRBV10-1 with TRBJ2-7, with D unresolved. Between the trimmed V and J ends, which lost 3 bases and 7 bases, there was a span of 13 bases. This CDR3 is 13 amino acids long. Looked up from germline, CDR1 is WNHNN and CDR2 is SYGVQD (reference sequence). The CDR3 sequence is CASSDVYLGEQYF. CDR3 sequence (DNA): TGCGCCAGCAGTGATGTCTACCTCGGGGAGCAGTACTTC.

This clonotype has a count of ten or more. This chain uses TRBV4-3 with TRBJ2-3, with TRBD1 as a possible D gene (5 bases). V lost 1 base to trimming and J lost 0 bases, with 5 bases between them. From germline, CDR1 is LGHNA and CDR2 YSLEER. The CDR3 loop spans 14 amino acids. The CDR3: CASSQGQSTDTQYF. The CDR3 nucleotides read TGCGCCAGCAGCCAAGGACAGAGCACAGATACGCAGTATTTT.

The chain recombines TRBV18 with TRBJ2-5; maybe TRBD2 (6 bases). Germline CDR1 reads KGHSH; CDR2 reads LQKENI. This CDR3 is built from 14 residues. V lost 2 bases and J lost 0, with 7 bases in between. CDR3 loop: CASSPAGNQETQYF. The CDR3 region has the DNA TGTGCCAGCTCACCAGCGGGGAACCAAGAGACCCAGTACTTC. Full variable domain (outside the CDR3, taken from reference TRBV18 and TRBJ2-5): NAGVMQNPRHLVRRRGQEARLRCSPMKGHSHVYWYRQLPEEGLKFMVYLQKENIIDESGMPKERFSAEFPKEGPSILRIQQVVRGDSAAYFCASSPAGNQETQYFGPGTRLLVL.